These 17 T cell receptor beta chains share one sample of origin, sequenced in a study of T cells after yellow fever vaccination. Using its own MiXCR run on the 5' RACE reads, TCRdb lists one record per CDR3 protein. The table lists over 110,000 distinct CDR3 sequences, about 7.7% of them singletons. Sequencing was performed on CD4+ T cells sorted from PBMCs, taken 5 days after the yellow fever booster vaccination. All receptors derive from a man aged 25 to 45 who received the YFV17D yellow fever vaccine.

In this sample, this clonotype turned up many times. V gene TRBV5-1 combines with J gene TRBJ2-1, with TRBD1 identical over 9 bases. Trimming removed 4 bases from V and 5 bases from J; junction bases left unmatched: 19. This CDR3 comprises 19 residues. Germline-derived CDR1 and CDR2 are SGHRS and YFSETQ. In DNA, the CDR3 is TGCGCCAGCAGCCAAGACGTTCCCGGGACAGGGTACCAAAACAATGAGCAGTTCTTC. This translates into CASSQDVPGTGYQNNEQFF. Using reference TRBV5-1 and TRBJ2-1 for the parts outside the CDR3, the full variable domain is KAGVTQTPRYLIKTRGQQVTLSCSPISGHRSVSWYQQTPGQGLQFLFEYFSETQRNKGNFPGRFSGRQFSNSRSEMNVSTLELGDSALYLCASSQDVPGTGYQNNEQFFGPGTRLTVL.

This clonotype was seen many times. The genes are TRBV3-1 and TRBJ2-7; 7 positions agree with TRBD1. Germline V lookup: CDR1 LGHDT, CDR2 YNNKEL (reference sequence). This CDR3 comprises 15 residues. V trimming: 6 bases; J trimming: 0 bases; junction bases outside the gene matches: 8. The CDR3 reads CASSFRGSYSYEQYF. The CDR3, as DNA: TGTGCCAGCAGTTTCAGGGGGTCCTACTCCTACGAGCAGTACTTC.

At least ten counts were recorded for this clonotype. The chain uses TRBV29-1 and TRBJ2-4; D remains unclear. The CDR3 has 13 residues. Trimming shortened V by 4 bases and J by 1 base, and 8 bases separated the two germline ends. Per the germline V gene, CDR1 is SQVTM and CDR2 is ANQGSEA. CDR3 amino acids: CSVAVYAKNIQYF. DNA of the CDR3: TGCAGCGTTGCGGTGTATGCCAAAAACATTCAGTACTTC.

The gene calls are TRBV7-2 and TRBJ2-3, with 13 positions matching TRBD2. Germline V lookup: CDR1 SGHTA, CDR2 FQGNSA. The CDR3 spans 15 residues. V shed 5 bases, J shed 4 bases, and the junction held 3 bases outside the gene matches. The CDR3 bases are TGTGCCAGCAGCAGACTAGCGGGAGGTTCAGATACGCAGTATTTT. Translated, it gives CASSRLAGGSDTQYF.

This clonotype was picked up a small number of times. The genes are TRBV5-1 and TRBJ1-1; 9 bases are shared with TRBD1. The J segment lost 1 base and the V segment lost 1 base, leaving 2 bases of the junction unmatched. The CDR3 is 15 amino acids. Per the germline V gene, CDR1 is SGHRS and CDR2 is YFSETQ. Here the CDR3 DNA reads TGCGCCAGCAGCTTGTCGGGACAGGGGAACACTGAAGCTTTCTTT. Its protein product is CASSLSGQGNTEAFF. Full variable domain (outside the CDR3, taken from reference TRBV5-1 and TRBJ1-1): KAGVTQTPRYLIKTRGQQVTLSCSPISGHRSVSWYQQTPGQGLQFLFEYFSETQRNKGNFPGRFSGRQFSNSRSEMNVSTLELGDSALYLCASSLSGQGNTEAFFGQGTRLTVV.

This clonotype was observed at least ten times. The chain carries TRBV6-6 and TRBJ2-7; D gene ambiguous. This CDR3 has 13 amino acids. V was shortened by 6 bases and J by 4 bases, with 13 bases between the two germline ends. The germline V gene encodes CDR1 MNHNY and CDR2 SVGAGI (reference sequence). CDR3 coding DNA: TGTGCCAGCAGGAACCCCAAGCAGTACGAGCAGTACTTC. This encodes CASRNPKQYEQYF.

This clonotype was detected many times. The chain recombines TRBV7-2 with TRBJ2-5; TRBD1 matches 9 bases. The length of the CDR3 is 17 residues. The V segment lost 5 bases and the J segment 4 bases; nucleotides outside the gene matches: 14. The germline CDR1 and CDR2 sequences are SGHTA and FQGNSA. The CDR3 bases are TGTGCCAGCAGCCTCCTAAGGGGACAGGGCGTGAGAGAGACCCAGTACTTC. Protein sequence: CASSLLRGQGVRETQYF.

This clonotype was found many times. The chain has TRBV7-9 and TRBJ1-5; a weak D match, TRBD1 (5 bases). Germline CDR1 SEHNR, CDR2 FQNEAQ (reference sequence). Trimming pared 5 bases from V and 3 bases from J, leaving 11 bases between. This CDR3 comprises 14 residues. The CDR3 here is CASSGQGVNQPQHF. CDR3 in DNA: TGTGCCAGCAGCGGGCAGGGAGTCAATCAGCCCCAGCATTTT.

This clonotype was found a few times. This chain joins TRBV5-1 and TRBJ2-7; maybe TRBD1 (6 bases). Germline V gives CDR1 SGHRS, CDR2 YFSETQ. The length of the CDR3 is 15 residues. V lost 2 bases to trimming and J lost 1 base, with 13 bases between them. In DNA form, the CDR3 reads TGCGCCAGCAGCTTTTCACAGGGCGGATCCTACGAGCAGTACTTC. Residues: CASSFSQGGSYEQYF.

This clonotype was detected a few times. The V call is TRBV2, the J call TRBJ2-1; 8 nucleotides agree with TRBD2. J lost 4 bases, V lost 11 bases, and 22 bases had no gene match. Germline V lookup: CDR1 SNHLY, CDR2 FYNNEI. CDR3 size: 18 residues. The CDR3 is CAGPTSSLSGGAYNEQFF. In nucleotides, the CDR3 is TGTGCCGGACCCACAAGTAGCCTATCGGGAGGGGCGTACAATGAGCAGTTCTTC.

This clonotype occurred many times. The chain combines TRBV5-1 with TRBJ1-1, with a possible D match to TRBD1 (6 bases). The germline V gene has CDR1 SGHRS and CDR2 YFSETQ. This CDR3 is 16 amino acids long. Trimming cost V 0 bases and J 0 bases, with 12 bases left between them. DNA for the CDR3: TGCGCCAGCAGCTTGGCGACGACAGGCTTGAACACTGAAGCTTTCTTT. Translation gives CASSLATTGLNTEAFF.

Ten or more counts support this clonotype. V gene TRBV20-1 combines with J gene TRBJ2-1; D unclear. Germline loops: CDR1 DFQATT, CDR2 SNEGSKA (reference sequence). The CDR3 spans 12 residues. Trimming shortened V by 1 base and J by 8 bases, and 9 bases separated the two germline ends. CDR3 DNA sequence: TGCAGTGCTAGAGGGCTGGTGGATGAGCAGTTCTTC. This codes for CSARGLVDEQFF.

This clonotype was counted ten times or more. The rearrangement uses TRBV11-2 and TRBJ2-1; 8 nucleotides align to TRBD2. V lost 6 bases and J lost 8; bases outside the gene matches: 9. The CDR3 contains 14 residues. CDR1 is SGHAT, CDR2 FQNNGV, per germline. This CDR3 reads CASSRLAGNDEQFF. In DNA, the CDR3 is TGTGCCAGCAGTCGGCTAGCGGGTAACGATGAGCAGTTCTTC.

The chain carries TRBV4-3 and TRBJ1-1; D perhaps matches TRBD1 (5 bases). The CDR3 totals 13 residues. Deletions cut 1 base from V and 4 bases from J, with 7 bases between. In germline, CDR1 is LGHNA, CDR2 YSLEER. For the CDR3, the DNA is TGCGCCAGCAGCCAAGCAGGGTGCACTGAAGCTTTCTTT. Amino acids: CASSQAGCTEAFF.

The chain links TRBV20-1 to TRBJ1-1; D is undetermined. The CDR3 runs 14 residues. Germline V lookup: CDR1 DFQATT, CDR2 SNEGSKA (reference sequence). Trimming removed 0 bases at V and 1 base at J, with 9 bases between. CDR3 coding DNA: TGCAGTGCTAGAGATTTCACTAGGAACACTGAAGCTTTCTTT. Its protein product is CSARDFTRNTEAFF.

This clonotype has ten or more counts. The V and J genes are TRBV7-3 and TRBJ2-5; 15 positions agree with TRBD2. V trimming: 3 bases; J trimming: 4 bases; junction bases outside the gene matches: 0. The CDR3 contains 15 residues. Germline values: CDR1 SGHTA, CDR2 FQGTGA. Written as DNA, the CDR3 is TGTGCCAGCAGCTTGGGACTAGCGGGGGGAGAGACCCAGTACTTC. Amino acid sequence: CASSLGLAGGETQYF.

The table lists this clonotype with many counts. The rearrangement uses TRBV6-5 and TRBJ2-7; 13 nucleotides align to TRBD2. The J segment lost 4 bases and the V segment lost 3 bases, leaving 15 bases of the junction unmatched. The CDR3 sequence is 19 residues long. The germline V gene has CDR1 MNHEY and CDR2 SVGAGI. As DNA, the CDR3 is TGTGCCAGCAGTTATCGACCCCCTGGACTAGCGGGAGATCATTACGAGCAGTACTTC. Translated, it gives CASSYRPPGLAGDHYEQYF.